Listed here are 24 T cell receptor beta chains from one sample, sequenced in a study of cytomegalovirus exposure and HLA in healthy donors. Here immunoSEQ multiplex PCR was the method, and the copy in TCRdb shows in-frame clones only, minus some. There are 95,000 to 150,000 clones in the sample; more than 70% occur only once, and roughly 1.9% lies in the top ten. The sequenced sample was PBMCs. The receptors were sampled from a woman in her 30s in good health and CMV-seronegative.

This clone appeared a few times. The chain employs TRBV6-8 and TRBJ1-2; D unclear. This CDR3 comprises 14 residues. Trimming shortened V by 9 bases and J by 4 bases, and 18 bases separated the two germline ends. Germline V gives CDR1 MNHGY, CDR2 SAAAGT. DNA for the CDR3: TGTGCCAGATCAGAGGCGAATAAGGTCTATGGCTACACCTTC. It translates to CARSEANKVYGYTF.

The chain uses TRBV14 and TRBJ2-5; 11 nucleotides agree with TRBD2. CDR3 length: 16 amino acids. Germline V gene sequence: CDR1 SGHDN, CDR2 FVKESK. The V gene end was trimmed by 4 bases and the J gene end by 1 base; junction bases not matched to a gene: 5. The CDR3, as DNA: TGTGCCAGCAGCCCTCCTAGCGGGGGGACCCAAGAGACCCAGTACTTC. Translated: CASSPPSGGTQETQYF.

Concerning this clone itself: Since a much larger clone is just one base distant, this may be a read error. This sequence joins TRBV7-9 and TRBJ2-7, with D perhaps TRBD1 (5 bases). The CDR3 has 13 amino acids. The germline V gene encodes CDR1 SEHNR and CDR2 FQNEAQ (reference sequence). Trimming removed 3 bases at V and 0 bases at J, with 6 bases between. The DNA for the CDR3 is TGTGCCAGCAGCTTCGACAGCTCCTACGAGCAGTACTTC. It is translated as CASSFDSSYEQYF. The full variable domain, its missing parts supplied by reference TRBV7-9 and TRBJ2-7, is DTGVSQNPRHKITKRGQNVTFRCDPISEHNRLYWYRQTLGQGPEFLTYFQNEAQLEKSRLLSDRFSAERPKGSFSTLEIQRTEQGDSAMYLCASSFDSSYEQYFGPGTRLTVT.

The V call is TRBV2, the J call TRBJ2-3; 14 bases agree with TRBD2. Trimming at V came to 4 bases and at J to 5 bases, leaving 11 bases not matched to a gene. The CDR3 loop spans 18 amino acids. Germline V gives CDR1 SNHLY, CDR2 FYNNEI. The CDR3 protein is CASSAFYAGLAGVDTQYF. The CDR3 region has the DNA TGTGCCAGCAGTGCGTTTTATGCGGGACTAGCGGGGGTAGATACGCAGTATTTT. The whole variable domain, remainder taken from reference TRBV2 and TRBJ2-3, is EPEVTQTPSHQVTQMGQEVILRCVPISNHLYFYWYRQILGQKVEFLVSFYNNEISEKSEIFDDQFSVERPDGSNFTLKIRSTKLEDSAMYFCASSAFYAGLAGVDTQYFGPGTRLTVL.

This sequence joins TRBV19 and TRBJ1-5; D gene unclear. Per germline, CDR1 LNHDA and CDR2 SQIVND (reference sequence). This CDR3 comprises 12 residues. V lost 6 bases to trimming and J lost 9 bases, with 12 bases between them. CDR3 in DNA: TGTGCCAGTAGCAACGTCCCGAGGCCCCAGCATTTT. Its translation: CASSNVPRPQHF.

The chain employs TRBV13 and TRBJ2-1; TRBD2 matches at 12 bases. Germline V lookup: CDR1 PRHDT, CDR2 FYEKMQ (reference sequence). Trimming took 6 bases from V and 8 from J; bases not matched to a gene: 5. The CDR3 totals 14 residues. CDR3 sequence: CASRVTSGGYEQFF. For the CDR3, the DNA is TGTGCCAGCAGAGTCACTAGCGGGGGGTATGAGCAGTTCTTC.

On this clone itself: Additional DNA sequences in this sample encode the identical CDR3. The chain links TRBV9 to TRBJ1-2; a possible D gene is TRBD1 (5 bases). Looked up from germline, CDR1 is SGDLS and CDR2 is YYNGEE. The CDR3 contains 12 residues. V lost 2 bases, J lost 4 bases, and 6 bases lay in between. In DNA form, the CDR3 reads TGTGCCAGCAGCGTCCAGGGCTATGGCTACACCTTC. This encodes CASSVQGYGYTF. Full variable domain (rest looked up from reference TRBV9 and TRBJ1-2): DSGVTQTPKHLITATGQRVTLRCSPRSGDLSVYWYQQSLDQGLQFLIQYYNGEERAKGNILERFSAQQFPDLHSELNLSSLELGDSALYFCASSVQGYGYTFGSGTRLTVV.

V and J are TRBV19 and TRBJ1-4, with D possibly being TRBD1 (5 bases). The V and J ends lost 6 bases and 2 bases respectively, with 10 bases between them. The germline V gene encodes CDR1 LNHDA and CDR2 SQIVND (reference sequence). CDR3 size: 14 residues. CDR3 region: CASSSGDTNEKLFF. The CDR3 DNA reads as TGTGCCAGTAGCTCGGGGGACACTAATGAAAAACTGTTTTTT.

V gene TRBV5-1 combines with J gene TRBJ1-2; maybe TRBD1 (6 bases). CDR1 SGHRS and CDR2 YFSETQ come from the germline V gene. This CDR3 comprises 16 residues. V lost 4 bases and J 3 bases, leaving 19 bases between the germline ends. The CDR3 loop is CASSPRPVPGDYGYTF. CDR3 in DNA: TGCGCCAGCAGCCCCCGGCCGGTGCCAGGGGACTATGGCTACACCTTC.

The CDR3 is CASSFRTGAGELFF. DNA of the CDR3: TGCGCCAGCAGCTTTCGGACAGGGGCCGGGGAGCTGTTTTTT. The V call is TRBV5-1, the J call TRBJ2-2; 9 nucleotides agree with TRBD1. The CDR3 extends over 14 amino acids. Trimming removed 2 bases from V and 6 bases from J; junction bases left unmatched: 2. From germline, CDR1 is SGHRS and CDR2 YFSETQ.

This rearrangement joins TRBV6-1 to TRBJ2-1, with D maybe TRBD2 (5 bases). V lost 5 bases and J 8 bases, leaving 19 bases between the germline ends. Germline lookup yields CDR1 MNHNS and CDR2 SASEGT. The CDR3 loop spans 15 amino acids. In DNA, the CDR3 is TGTGCCAGCAGTCGAAGTCAGGCGGGTGGTGATGAGCAGTTCTTC. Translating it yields CASSRSQAGGDEQFF.

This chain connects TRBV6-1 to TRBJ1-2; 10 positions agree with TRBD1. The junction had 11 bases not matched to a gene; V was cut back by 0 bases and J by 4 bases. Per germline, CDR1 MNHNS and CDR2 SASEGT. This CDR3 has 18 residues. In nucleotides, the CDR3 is TGTGCCAGCAGTGAAGCGCTTCTCAGGGACAGGGGCCGCTATGGCTACACCTTC. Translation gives CASSEALLRDRGRYGYTF.

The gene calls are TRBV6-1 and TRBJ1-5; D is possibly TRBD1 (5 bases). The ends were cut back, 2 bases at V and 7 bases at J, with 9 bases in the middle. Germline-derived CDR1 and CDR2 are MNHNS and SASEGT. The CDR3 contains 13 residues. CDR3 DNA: TGTGCCAGCAGTGAAAGGGGAAGGCAGCCCCAGCATTTT. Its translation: CASSERGRQPQHF.

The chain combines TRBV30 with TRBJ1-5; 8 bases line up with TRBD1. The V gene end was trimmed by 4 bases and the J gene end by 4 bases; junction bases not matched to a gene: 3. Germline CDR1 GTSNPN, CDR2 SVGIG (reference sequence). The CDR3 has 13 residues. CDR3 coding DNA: TGTGCCTGGAACAGGGGGGGGAATCAGCCCCAGCATTTT. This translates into CAWNRGGNQPQHF. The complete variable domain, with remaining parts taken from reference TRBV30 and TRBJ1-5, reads SQTIHQWPATLVQPVGSPLSLECTVEGTSNPNLYWYRQAAGRGLQLLFYSVGIGQISSEVPQNLSASRPQDRQFILSSKKLLLSDSGFYLCAWNRGGNQPQHFGDGTRLSIL.

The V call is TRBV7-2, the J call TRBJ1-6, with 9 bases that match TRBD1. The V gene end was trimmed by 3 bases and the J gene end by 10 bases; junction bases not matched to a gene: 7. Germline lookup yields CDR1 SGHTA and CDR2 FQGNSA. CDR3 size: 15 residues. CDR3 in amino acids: CASSFRHRGQSPLHF. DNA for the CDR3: TGTGCCAGCAGCTTTAGGCACAGGGGGCAATCACCCCTCCACTTT. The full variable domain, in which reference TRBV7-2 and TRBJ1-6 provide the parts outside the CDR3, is GAGVSQSPSNKVTEKGKDVELRCDPISGHTALYWYRQSLGQGLEFLIYFQGNSAPDKSGLPSDRFSAERTGGSVSTLTIQRTQQEDSAVYLCASSFRHRGQSPLHFGNGTRLTVT.

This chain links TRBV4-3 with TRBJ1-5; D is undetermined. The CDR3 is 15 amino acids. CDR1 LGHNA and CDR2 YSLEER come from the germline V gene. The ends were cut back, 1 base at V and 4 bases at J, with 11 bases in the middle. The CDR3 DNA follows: TGCGCCAGCAGCCAAGGGAGTACGGGGAATCAGCCCCAGCATTTT. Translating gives CASSQGSTGNQPQHF.

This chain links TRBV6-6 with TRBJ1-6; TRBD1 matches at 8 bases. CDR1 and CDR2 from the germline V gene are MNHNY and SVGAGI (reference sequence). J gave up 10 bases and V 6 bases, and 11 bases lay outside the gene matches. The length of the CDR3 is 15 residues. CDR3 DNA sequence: TGTGCCAGCAGGGACGGACAGGGTTATATGTCACCCCTCCACTTT. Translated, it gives CASRDGQGYMSPLHF.

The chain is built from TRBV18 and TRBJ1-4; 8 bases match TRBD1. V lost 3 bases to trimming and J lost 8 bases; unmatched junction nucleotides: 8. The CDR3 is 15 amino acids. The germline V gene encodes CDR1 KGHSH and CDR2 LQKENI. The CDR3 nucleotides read TGTGCCAGCTCACCGGACGGACAGGGAGGAGAAAAACTGTTTTTT. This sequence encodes CASSPDGQGGEKLFF. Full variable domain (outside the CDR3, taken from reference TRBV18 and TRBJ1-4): NAGVMQNPRHLVRRRGQEARLRCSPMKGHSHVYWYRQLPEEGLKFMVYLQKENIIDESGMPKERFSAEFPKEGPSILRIQQVVRGDSAAYFCASSPDGQGGEKLFFGSGTQLSVL.

The CDR3 loop is CASRTGTEGNTIYF. The CDR3 coding sequence is TGTGCCAGCAGGACCGGGACAGAGGGAAACACCATATATTTT. The genes are TRBV6-5 and TRBJ1-3; the match to TRBD1 covers 7 bases. The germline V gene encodes CDR1 MNHEY and CDR2 SVGAGI. Losses at the gene ends were 6 bases for V and 4 bases for J; bases not matched to a gene: 6. The CDR3 covers 14 residues.

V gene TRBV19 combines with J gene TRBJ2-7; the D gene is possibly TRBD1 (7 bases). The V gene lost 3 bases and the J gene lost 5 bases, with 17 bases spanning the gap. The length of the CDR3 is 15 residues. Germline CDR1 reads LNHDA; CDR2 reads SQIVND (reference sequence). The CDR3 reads CASSIVFQGGNEQYF. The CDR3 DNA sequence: TGTGCCAGTAGTATTGTGTTCCAGGGGGGCAACGAGCAGTACTTC.

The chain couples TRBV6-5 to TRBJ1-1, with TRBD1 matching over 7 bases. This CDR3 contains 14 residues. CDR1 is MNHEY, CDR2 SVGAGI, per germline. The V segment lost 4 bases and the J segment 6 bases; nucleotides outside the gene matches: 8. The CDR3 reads CASSSENQGAEAFF. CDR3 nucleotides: TGTGCCAGCAGTTCCGAAAACCAGGGGGCTGAAGCTTTCTTT.

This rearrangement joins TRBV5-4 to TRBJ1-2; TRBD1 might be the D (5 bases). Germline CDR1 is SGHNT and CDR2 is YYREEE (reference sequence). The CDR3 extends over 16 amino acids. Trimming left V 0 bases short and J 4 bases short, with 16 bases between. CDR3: CASSLVGPGLVYGYTF. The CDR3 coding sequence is TGTGCCAGCAGCTTGGTAGGGCCAGGGTTAGTCTATGGCTACACCTTC.

The CDR3 loop reads CASSVDGRGNTEAFF. The CDR3 nucleotides read TGTGCCAGCAGCGTAGATGGCCGGGGGAACACTGAAGCTTTCTTT. V and J are TRBV9 and TRBJ1-1; no definite D call. Between the trimmed V and J ends, which lost 0 bases and 1 base, there was a span of 10 bases. CDR1 and CDR2 (germline): SGDLS, YYNGEE. The CDR3 contains 15 residues.

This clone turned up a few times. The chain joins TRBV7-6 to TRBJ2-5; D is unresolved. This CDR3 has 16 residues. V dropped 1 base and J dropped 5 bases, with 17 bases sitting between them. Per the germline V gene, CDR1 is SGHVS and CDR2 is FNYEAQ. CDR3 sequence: CASSLEVYGPSETQYF. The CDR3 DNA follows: TGTGCCAGCAGCTTAGAGGTGTATGGGCCATCGGAGACCCAGTACTTC.